A selection of T cell receptor beta chains follows, all from one sample in a study of blood T cell repertoires in COVID-19. Assay: immunoSEQ multiplex PCR; the TCRdb copy retains only in-frame clones and omits some. The data show 65,000 to 85,000 clones, 75% to 90% seen once. The specimen was peripheral blood. The source of these receptors is a man in his fifties or sixties with acute or convalescent COVID-19. Each CDR3 is given with its conserved first and last residue. The D gene is left open where the match is weak. Rows give clone size only sometimes, using once, few, many, or a class for an expanded clone.

j_call: TRBJ2-7; v_call: TRBV11-2; d_call: .; clone_size: .; cdr3_nt: TGTGCCAGCAGCTTTGGGGGGTCCTACGAGCAGTACTTC; cdr3_aa: CASSFGGSYEQYF
j_call: TRBJ2-2; v_call: TRBV6-2/TRBV6-3; d_call: .; clone_size: .; cdr3_nt: TGTGCCAGCAGTATTCAGGGGGAGGCCGGGGAGCTGTTTTTT; cdr3_aa: CASSIQGEAGELFF
j_call: TRBJ1-5; v_call: TRBV10-3; d_call: .; clone_size: .; cdr3_nt: TGTGCCATCAGTGAGTGGGGAGAATCCAATCAGCCCCAGCATTTT; cdr3_aa: CAISEWGESNQPQHF
j_call: TRBJ1-1; v_call: TRBV7-2; d_call: .; clone_size: .; cdr3_nt: TGTGCCAGCCAAAACCGGGACTACACTGAAGCTTTCTTT; cdr3_aa: CASQNRDYTEAFF
j_call: TRBJ1-4; v_call: TRBV3-1/TRBV3-2; d_call: .; clone_size: .; cdr3_nt: TGTGCCAGCAGCCAAGATCGGGTCCAGTACAATGAAAAACTGTTTTTT; cdr3_aa: CASSQDRVQYNEKLFF
j_call: TRBJ2-7; v_call: TRBV27; d_call: TRBD2; clone_size: .; cdr3_nt: TGTGCCAGCAGCGGGGGGGCGGGAGCGCGGGAGCAGTACTTC; cdr3_aa: CASSGGAGAREQYF
j_call: TRBJ1-1; v_call: TRBV7-9; d_call: .; clone_size: few; cdr3_nt: TGTGCCAGCAGCCGGGGAGAGGGCACTGAAGCTTTCTTT; cdr3_aa: CASSRGEGTEAFF
j_call: TRBJ1-4; v_call: TRBV28; d_call: TRBD1; clone_size: .; cdr3_nt: TGTGCCAGCAGTCCTGGACAGGGTGTTGGAAAACTGTTTTTT; cdr3_aa: CASSPGQGVGKLFF
j_call: TRBJ2-1; v_call: TRBV27; d_call: TRBD2; clone_size: .; cdr3_nt: TGTGCCAGCAGTTTGCTAGCGGGATACAATGAGCAGTTCTTC; cdr3_aa: CASSLLAGYNEQFF
j_call: TRBJ1-1; v_call: TRBV5-1; d_call: .; clone_size: .; cdr3_nt: TGCGCCAGCAGCGCGTCCGGTGTGGAAGCTTTCTTT; cdr3_aa: CASSASGVEAFF
j_call: TRBJ1-5; v_call: TRBV28; d_call: .; clone_size: few; cdr3_nt: TGTGCCAGCAGTTTATCCCACACCCTGGAGCCCCAGCATTTT; cdr3_aa: CASSLSHTLEPQHF
j_call: TRBJ2-2; v_call: TRBV18; d_call: .; clone_size: .; cdr3_nt: TGTGCCAGCTCACCCCGGAGCCCCACCGGGGAGCTGTTTTTT; cdr3_aa: CASSPRSPTGELFF
j_call: TRBJ2-2; v_call: TRBV24-1; d_call: .; clone_size: .; cdr3_nt: TGTGCCACCAGTGATTTGAGGAGGGCGAACACCGGGGAGCTGTTTTTT; cdr3_aa: CATSDLRRANTGELFF
j_call: TRBJ2-3; v_call: TRBV19; d_call: TRBD1; clone_size: .; cdr3_nt: TGTGCCAGTAGTGACCGGGACAGACTCACAGATACGCAGTATTTT; cdr3_aa: CASSDRDRLTDTQYF
j_call: TRBJ1-2; v_call: TRBV5-1; d_call: .; clone_size: .; cdr3_nt: TGCGCCAGCAGTTCCACAGGAAACTATGGCTACACCTTC; cdr3_aa: CASSSTGNYGYTF
j_call: TRBJ2-5; v_call: TRBV2; d_call: TRBD2; clone_size: .; cdr3_nt: TGTGCCAGCAGTCCGGGACTAGCGAACAGGTACCAAGAGACCCAGTACTTC; cdr3_aa: CASSPGLANRYQETQYF
j_call: TRBJ2-2; v_call: TRBV19; d_call: .; clone_size: .; cdr3_nt: TGTGCCAGTACCCCTCCAGCGGTGGACACCGGGGAGCTGTTTTTT; cdr3_aa: CASTPPAVDTGELFF
j_call: TRBJ2-7; v_call: TRBV18; d_call: .; clone_size: .; cdr3_nt: TGTGCCAGCTCACCGGGACAATCATACGAGCAGTACTTC; cdr3_aa: CASSPGQSYEQYF
j_call: TRBJ2-7; v_call: TRBV15; d_call: TRBD2; clone_size: few; cdr3_nt: TGTGCCACCAGCAGAGGTGGTAGCGGGATTTACGAGCAGTACTTC; cdr3_aa: CATSRGGSGIYEQYF
j_call: TRBJ2-5; v_call: TRBV5-4; d_call: TRBD1; clone_size: .; cdr3_nt: TGTGCCAGCAGCTTCCCGGGACAGGGGGGTCAAGAGACCCAGTACTTC; cdr3_aa: CASSFPGQGGQETQYF
j_call: TRBJ2-2; v_call: TRBV9; d_call: TRBD2; clone_size: .; cdr3_nt: TGTGCCAGCAGCTCCGGTCTAGCGGCCGGGGAGCTGTTTTTT; cdr3_aa: CASSSGLAAGELFF
j_call: TRBJ2-5; v_call: TRBV15; d_call: TRBD1; clone_size: .; cdr3_nt: TGTGCCACCAGCAGAGGGGGACAGGGGGCCTTTGAGACCCAGTACTTC; cdr3_aa: CATSRGGQGAFETQYF
j_call: TRBJ2-7; v_call: TRBV6-5; d_call: .; clone_size: .; cdr3_nt: TGTGCCAGCAGTTACTCCTACAGGGACTACGAGCAGTACTTC; cdr3_aa: CASSYSYRDYEQYF
j_call: TRBJ1-1; v_call: TRBV24-1; d_call: .; clone_size: .; cdr3_nt: TGTGCCACCAGTGAAGAGGGAAACACTGAAGCTTTCTTT; cdr3_aa: CATSEEGNTEAFF
j_call: TRBJ2-5; v_call: TRBV7-6; d_call: TRBD2; clone_size: .; cdr3_nt: TGTGCCAGCAGCATTTGGACTAGCGGAATCTCCCAAGAGACCCAGTACTTC; cdr3_aa: CASSIWTSGISQETQYF
j_call: TRBJ1-2; v_call: TRBV28; d_call: .; clone_size: .; cdr3_nt: TGTGCCAGCAGTTTACAGCCAGGCCCGGTTAACTATGGCTACACCTTC; cdr3_aa: CASSLQPGPVNYGYTF
j_call: TRBJ1-2; v_call: TRBV5-1; d_call: TRBD1; clone_size: once; cdr3_nt: TGCGCCAGTTCGACAGGGAGAGATGGCTACACCTTC; cdr3_aa: CASSTGRDGYTF
j_call: TRBJ1-1; v_call: TRBV28; d_call: .; clone_size: .; cdr3_nt: TGTGCCAGCAGTCCCAACAGGAACACTGAAGCTTTCTTT; cdr3_aa: CASSPNRNTEAFF
j_call: TRBJ2-1; v_call: TRBV7-3; d_call: TRBD1; clone_size: .; cdr3_nt: TGTGCCAGCAGCTTAGGGACAGGTCTTGAGCAGTTCTTC; cdr3_aa: CASSLGTGLEQFF
j_call: TRBJ2-5; v_call: TRBV3-1/TRBV3-2; d_call: .; clone_size: .; cdr3_nt: TGTGCCAGCAGCCAAGGGCAGCGAGGGACCCAGTACTTC; cdr3_aa: CASSQGQRGTQYF